A selection of T cell receptor beta chains follows, all from one sample in a study of cytomegalovirus exposure and HLA in healthy donors. Some clones are missing from TCRdb's copy, which holds only in-frame ones; the method was immunoSEQ multiplex PCR. The sample lists over 150,000 clones, approximately 84% occurring once. The sequenced sample was PBMCs. Receptors originate from a woman aged 18-35 years in good health and CMV-seropositive. The CDR3 runs from the conserved cysteine through the conserved F or W. Each record gives: V gene, D gene, J gene, clone size, CDR3 protein, CDR3 DNA. A D gene is named only where the DNA matches it firmly. Size is stated for part of the rows, as once, few or many counts, or as a class when the clone is expanded.

>TRBV25-1|NA|TRBJ1-1|NA
CASSGRWSNTEAFF
TGTGCCAGCAGTGGTCGGTGGAGCAACACTGAAGCTTTCTTT
>TRBV5-1|NA|TRBJ1-2|NA
CASSREEHYGYTF
TGCGCCAGCAGCCGTGAGGAGCACTATGGCTACACCTTC
>TRBV7-8|NA|TRBJ2-7|NA
CASSPGTYEQYF
TGTGCCAGCAGCCCCGGGACCTACGAGCAGTACTTC
>TRBV7-9|NA|TRBJ2-5|NA
CASSIRQQETQYF
TGTGCCAGCAGCATCCGACAGCAAGAGACCCAGTACTTC
>TRBV15|TRBD1|TRBJ2-4|once
CATSRVATGVGIQYF
TGTGCCACCAGCAGAGTTGCGACAGGGGTGGGCATTCAGTACTTC
>TRBV2|NA|TRBJ2-3|NA
CASTLGAGSTDTQYF
TGTGCCAGCACGCTGGGGGCAGGCAGCACAGATACGCAGTATTTT
>TRBV15|TRBD2|TRBJ2-3|NA
CATSKRLAGKSDTQYF
TGTGCCACCAGCAAGCGACTAGCGGGGAAGTCTGATACGCAGTATTTT
>TRBV27|NA|TRBJ1-1|NA
CASSLSVGGGFTEAFF
TGTGCCAGCAGTTTATCTGTCGGCGGGGGGTTCACTGAAGCTTTCTTT
>TRBV6-6|NA|TRBJ1-1|NA
CAILTGLEAFF
TGTGCCATCCTTACAGGGCTCGAAGCTTTCTTT
>TRBV27|NA|TRBJ1-2|NA
CASSLRGSGYTF
TGTGCCAGCAGTTTACGGGGGAGCGGCTACACCTTC
>TRBV10-3|NA|TRBJ2-1|NA
CAIREGVSSYNEQFF
TGTGCCATCAGGGAAGGGGTTAGCTCCTACAATGAGCAGTTCTTC
>TRBV5-6|TRBD2|TRBJ2-3|NA
CASSRDYWSTDTQYF
TGTGCCAGCAGCCGGGACTACTGGAGCACAGATACGCAGTATTTT
>TRBV7-8|NA|TRBJ1-5|NA
CASSRTPGRGSNQPQHF
TGTGCCAGCAGCCGGACACCAGGGAGGGGGAGTAATCAGCCCCAGCATTTT
>TRBV3-1/TRBV3-2|NA|TRBJ1-2|NA
CASSQPYTF
TGTGCCAGCAGCCAACCTTACACCTTC
>TRBV5-8|NA|TRBJ2-5|NA
CASSAGTRGETQYF
TGTGCCAGCAGCGCTGGAACAAGAGGAGAGACCCAGTACTTC
>TRBV9|TRBD1|TRBJ1-1|NA
CASSAQGAYGTEAFF
TGTGCCAGCAGCGCCCAGGGGGCATATGGTACTGAAGCTTTCTTT
>TRBV15|TRBD1|TRBJ2-3|NA
CATSRDFPGQGSDTQYF
TGTGCCACCAGCAGAGACTTCCCGGGACAGGGGTCAGATACGCAGTATTTT
>TRBV13|NA|TRBJ1-1|NA
CASSPTGMRNTEAFF
TGTGCCAGCAGCCCCACAGGGATGCGGAACACTGAAGCTTTCTTT
>TRBV14|NA|TRBJ1-1|NA
CASSRWIGGNQNTEAFF
TGTGCCAGCAGCAGGTGGATTGGGGGCAACCAGAACACTGAAGCTTTCTTT
>TRBV7-8|NA|TRBJ2-3|NA
CASSFRGGGHGTQYF
TGTGCCAGCAGCTTCCGGGGCGGAGGGCATGGTACGCAGTATTTT
>TRBV4-3|TRBD1|TRBJ1-2|few
CASSQDTGDYGYTF
TGCGCCAGCAGCCAAGATACAGGGGATTATGGCTACACCTTC
>TRBV2|NA|TRBJ2-2|NA
CASSPGPTGELFF
TGTGCCAGCAGCCCTGGCCCCACCGGGGAGCTGTTTTTT
>TRBV5-6|NA|TRBJ1-5|NA
CASSFSRGSNQPQHF
TGTGCCAGCAGCTTTAGTAGGGGCAGCAATCAGCCCCAGCATTTT
>TRBV6-6|NA|TRBJ1-6|NA
CASRDSGGDSPLHF
TGTGCCAGCAGGGATTCCGGGGGGGATTCACCCCTCCACTTT
>TRBV14|NA|TRBJ2-5|NA
CASSLQDFQETQYF
TGTGCCAGCAGCCTCCAGGACTTTCAAGAGACCCAGTACTTC
>TRBV21-1|NA|TRBJ2-2|NA
CASSKESPGGAGELFF
TGTGCCAGCAGCAAAGAGAGCCCCGGGGGGGCCGGGGAGCTGTTTTTT
>TRBV6-1|TRBD1|TRBJ2-7|NA
CASSQVDRRPYEQYF
TGTGCCAGCAGTCAGGTGGACAGGCGGCCCTACGAGCAGTACTTC
>TRBV6-5|TRBD1|TRBJ1-1|NA
CASSDRTGRGKAFF
TGTGCCAGCAGTGACCGGACAGGGAGAGGAAAGGCTTTCTTT
>TRBV6-1|NA|TRBJ1-1|NA
CASSVDRLYMNTEAFF
TGTGCCAGCAGTGTTGACAGGCTATACATGAACACTGAAGCTTTCTTT
>TRBV9|NA|TRBJ2-5|NA
CASSAQLGYQETQYF
TGTGCCAGCAGCGCCCAACTAGGTTATCAAGAGACCCAGTACTTC
>TRBV9|TRBD2|TRBJ2-3|NA
CASSVLAGGRTDTQYF
TGTGCCAGCAGCGTACTAGCGGGGGGACGCACAGATACGCAGTATTTT
>TRBV6-5|TRBD1|TRBJ2-7|NA
CASRTGVRYEQYF
TGTGCCAGCAGGACAGGGGTTCGGTACGAGCAGTACTTC
>TRBV2|NA|TRBJ2-5|NA
CASSSASSRSETQYF
TGTGCCAGCAGTTCAGCGTCTTCCCGAAGCGAGACCCAGTACTTC
>TRBV6-1|TRBD1|TRBJ2-3|NA
CASSEGTGGADTQYF
TGTGCCAGCAGTGAAGGGACAGGGGGCGCAGATACGCAGTATTTT
>TRBV4-3|NA|TRBJ2-7|NA
CASSQGGGGPYEQYF
TGCGCCAGCAGCCAAGGGGGAGGGGGGCCCTACGAGCAGTACTTC
>TRBV6-6|NA|TRBJ1-2|NA
CASSPTQANYGYTF
TGTGCCAGCAGTCCTACTCAGGCAAACTATGGCTACACCTTC